This T cell receptor (beta chain) was found in a study of blood T cell repertoires in COVID-19. Trimming took 6 bases from V and 3 from J, leaving 21 bases between them. CDR1 is SGHAT, CDR2 FQNNGV, per germline. The CDR3 consists of 17 residues. Data came from immunoSEQ multiplex PCR; TCRdb stores just in-frame clones and leaves some out. In the table there are more than 85,000 clones, about 80% of which are singletons. Sequencing input: peripheral blood. This TCR came from a woman of 80 years or more with acute or convalescent COVID-19. The chain uses TRBV11-2 and TRBJ2-1, with a weak D call TRBD2 (5 bases). CDR3 sequence reads: CASRGSREPKFYNEQFF. The CDR3 DNA reads as TGTGCCAGCAGGGGATCCCGGGAACCGAAGTTCTACAATGAGCAGTTCTTC.